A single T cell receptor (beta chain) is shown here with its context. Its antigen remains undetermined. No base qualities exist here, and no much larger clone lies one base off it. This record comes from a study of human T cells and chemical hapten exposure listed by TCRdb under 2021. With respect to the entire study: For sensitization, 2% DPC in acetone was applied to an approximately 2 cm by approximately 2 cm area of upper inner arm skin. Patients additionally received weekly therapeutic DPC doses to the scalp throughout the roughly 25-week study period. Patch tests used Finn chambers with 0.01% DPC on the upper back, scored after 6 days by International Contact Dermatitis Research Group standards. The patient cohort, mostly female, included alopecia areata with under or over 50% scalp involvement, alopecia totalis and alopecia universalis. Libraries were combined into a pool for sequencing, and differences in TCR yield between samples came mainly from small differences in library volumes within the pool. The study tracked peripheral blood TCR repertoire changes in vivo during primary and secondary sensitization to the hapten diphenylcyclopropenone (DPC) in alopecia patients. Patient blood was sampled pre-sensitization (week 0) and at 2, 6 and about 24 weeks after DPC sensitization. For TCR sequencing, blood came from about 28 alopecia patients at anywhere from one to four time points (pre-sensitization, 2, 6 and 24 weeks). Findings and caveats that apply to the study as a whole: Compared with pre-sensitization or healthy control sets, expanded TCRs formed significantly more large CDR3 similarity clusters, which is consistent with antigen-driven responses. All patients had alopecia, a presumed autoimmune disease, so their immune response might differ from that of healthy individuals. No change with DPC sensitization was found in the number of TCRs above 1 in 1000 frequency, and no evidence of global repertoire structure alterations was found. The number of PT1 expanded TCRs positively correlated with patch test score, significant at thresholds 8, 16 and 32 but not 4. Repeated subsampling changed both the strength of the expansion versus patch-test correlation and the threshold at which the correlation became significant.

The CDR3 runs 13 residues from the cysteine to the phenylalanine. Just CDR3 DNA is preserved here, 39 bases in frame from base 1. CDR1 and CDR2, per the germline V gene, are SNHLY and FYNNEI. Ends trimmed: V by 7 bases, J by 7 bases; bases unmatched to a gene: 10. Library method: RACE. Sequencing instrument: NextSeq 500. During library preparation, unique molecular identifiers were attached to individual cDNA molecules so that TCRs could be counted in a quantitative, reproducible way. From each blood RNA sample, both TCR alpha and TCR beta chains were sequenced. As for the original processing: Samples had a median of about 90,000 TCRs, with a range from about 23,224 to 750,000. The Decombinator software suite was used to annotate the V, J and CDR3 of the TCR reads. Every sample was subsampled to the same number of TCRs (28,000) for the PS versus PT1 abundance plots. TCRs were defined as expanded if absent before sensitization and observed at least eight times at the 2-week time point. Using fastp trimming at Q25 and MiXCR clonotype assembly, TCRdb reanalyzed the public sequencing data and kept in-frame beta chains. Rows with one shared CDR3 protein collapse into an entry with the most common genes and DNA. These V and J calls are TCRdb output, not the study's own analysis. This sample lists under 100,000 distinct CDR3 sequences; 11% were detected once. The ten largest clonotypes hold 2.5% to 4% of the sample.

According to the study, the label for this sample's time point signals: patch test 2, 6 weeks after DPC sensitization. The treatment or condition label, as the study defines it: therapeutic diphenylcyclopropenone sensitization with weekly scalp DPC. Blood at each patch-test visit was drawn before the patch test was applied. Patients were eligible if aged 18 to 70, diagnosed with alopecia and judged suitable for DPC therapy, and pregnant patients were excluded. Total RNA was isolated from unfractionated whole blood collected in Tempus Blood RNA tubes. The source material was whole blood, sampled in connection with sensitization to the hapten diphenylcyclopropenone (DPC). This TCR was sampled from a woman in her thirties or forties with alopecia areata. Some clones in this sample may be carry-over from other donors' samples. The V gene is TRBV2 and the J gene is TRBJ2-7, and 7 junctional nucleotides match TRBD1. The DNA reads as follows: TGTGCCAGCATCCGGACAGGACCTGGGGAGCAGTACTTC. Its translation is CASIRTGPGEQYF. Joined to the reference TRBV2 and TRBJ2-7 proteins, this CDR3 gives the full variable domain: EPEVTQTPSHQVTQMGQEVILRCVPISNHLYFYWYRQILGQKVEFLVSFYNNEISEKSEIFDDQFSVERPDGSNFTLKIRSTKLEDSAMYFCASIRTGPGEQYFGPGTRLTVT.